The rows below give T cell receptor beta chains drawn from one sample of a study of blood T cell repertoires in COVID-19. Libraries were prepared by immunoSEQ multiplex PCR; TCRdb keeps only in-frame clonotypes and omits some of them. This table holds approximately 220,000 clones, about 90% found once. The sample consisted of PBMCs or T cells enriched from blood (not recorded which). The origin of the receptors is a woman in her twenties or thirties with acute COVID-19. Each CDR3 is given with its conserved first and last residue. The D gene is left open where the match is weak. Rows give clone size only sometimes, using once, few, many, or a class for an expanded clone.

cdr3_nt	cdr3_aa	d_call	clone_size	v_call	j_call
TGTGCCACCAGCAGAGACCCAGCGGGGGGCCGGGATACGCAGTATTTT	CATSRDPAGGRDTQYF	TRBD2	once	TRBV15	TRBJ2-3
TGTGCCAGCAGCTTATCCGGTGAAAAACTGTTTTTT	CASSLSGEKLFF	NA	NA	TRBV7-9	TRBJ1-4
TGTGCCACCCGAGGGGGCATGGCATATTCACCCCTCCACTTT	CATRGGMAYSPLHF	TRBD1	NA	TRBV15	TRBJ1-6
TGTGCCAGCAGCGTGCTGACAGGGGGCAGGGGGACTGAAGCTTTCTTT	CASSVLTGGRGTEAFF	TRBD1	NA	TRBV9	TRBJ1-1
TGCGCCAGCAGCTTGAGCCTGGGCAGGGGGCACTACAATGAGCAGTTCTTC	CASSLSLGRGHYNEQFF	TRBD1	NA	TRBV5-1	TRBJ2-1
TGTGCCAGCAGCCAATCCTTCTGGGACAGGGGGGTCGATACGCAGTATTTT	CASSQSFWDRGVDTQYF	TRBD1	NA	TRBV14	TRBJ2-3
TGTGCCAGTAGGAAACCGGGACAGGGGTACGAGCAGTACTTC	CASRKPGQGYEQYF	TRBD1	NA	TRBV19	TRBJ2-7
TGCGCCAGCAGCTTAGACAGTATTGGCTACACCTTC	CASSLDSIGYTF	NA	NA	TRBV5-1	TRBJ1-2
TGTGCCAGCAGCTTAATAGCGGGGGGGCTTTCCTCGAACAATGAGCAGTTCTTC	CASSLIAGGLSSNNEQFF	TRBD2	NA	TRBV7-3	TRBJ2-1
TGTGCCACCGGAGCGCTGAACACTGAAGCTTTCTTT	CATGALNTEAFF	NA	NA	TRBV7-9	TRBJ1-1
TGTGCCTGGAATGCGCTTTCGGGGAACACCATATATTTT	CAWNALSGNTIYF	NA	NA	TRBV30	TRBJ1-3
TGTGCCAGCAGCCACCCGGCGGGGGGCGGCTACACCTTC	CASSHPAGGGYTF	NA	NA	TRBV11-2	TRBJ1-2
TGTGCCAGCACTCACAGGGGAATTGGGGATGAGCAGTTCTTC	CASTHRGIGDEQFF	TRBD1	NA	TRBV5-6	TRBJ2-1
TGTGCCAGCAGCCAAGATGTCCCTGGCATCGGGGTCTACGAGCAGTACTTC	CASSQDVPGIGVYEQYF	NA	few	TRBV4-2	TRBJ2-7
TGTGCCAGCGGCCGGACTGTGGATAATTCACCCCTCCACTTT	CASGRTVDNSPLHF	NA	NA	TRBV27	TRBJ1-6